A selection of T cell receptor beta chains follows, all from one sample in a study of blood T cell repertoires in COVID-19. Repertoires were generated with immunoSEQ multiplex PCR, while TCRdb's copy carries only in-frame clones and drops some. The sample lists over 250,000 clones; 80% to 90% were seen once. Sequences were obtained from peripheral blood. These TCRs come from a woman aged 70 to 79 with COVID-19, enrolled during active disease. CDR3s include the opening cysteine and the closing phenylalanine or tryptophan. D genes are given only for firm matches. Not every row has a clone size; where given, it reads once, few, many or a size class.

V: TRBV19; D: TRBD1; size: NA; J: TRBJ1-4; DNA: TGTGCCAGTAGTATAGGGGGACAGGAAGAAAAACTGTTTTTT; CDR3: CASSIGGQEEKLFF
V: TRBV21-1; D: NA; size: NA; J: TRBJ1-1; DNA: TGTGCCAGCACCGGGGACACCGCTTCTAACACTGAAGCTTTCTTT; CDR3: CASTGDTASNTEAFF
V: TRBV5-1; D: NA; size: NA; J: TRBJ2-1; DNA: TGCGCCAGCAGCTTGGCTTCCCAGGGTGGGGAGCAGTTCTTC; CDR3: CASSLASQGGEQFF
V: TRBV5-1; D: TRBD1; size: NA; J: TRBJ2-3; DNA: TGCGCCAGCAGCTTGCTAGGGGGCAGGGGCACAGATACGCAGTATTTT; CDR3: CASSLLGGRGTDTQYF
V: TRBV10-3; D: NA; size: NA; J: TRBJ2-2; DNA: TGTGCCATCAATAAGGGGGAGGGCACCGGGGAGCTGTTTTTT; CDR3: CAINKGEGTGELFF
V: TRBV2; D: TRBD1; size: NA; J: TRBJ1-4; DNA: TGTGCCAGCAGTCAGGGGGCTATTAATGAAAAACTGTTTTTT; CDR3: CASSQGAINEKLFF
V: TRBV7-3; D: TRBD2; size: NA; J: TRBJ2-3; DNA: TGTGCCAGCAGCTTACTGGGACTAGCGGGAGTGCAAGATACGCAGTATTTT; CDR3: CASSLLGLAGVQDTQYF
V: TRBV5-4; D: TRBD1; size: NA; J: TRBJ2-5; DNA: TGTGCCAGCAGCCCAAACCGCGACAGGGGAGAGACCCAGTACTTC; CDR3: CASSPNRDRGETQYF
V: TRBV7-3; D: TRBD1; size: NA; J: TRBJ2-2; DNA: TGTGCCAGCAGCCCTAACCGACAGGGCGTCGGGGAGCTGTTTTTT; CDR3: CASSPNRQGVGELFF
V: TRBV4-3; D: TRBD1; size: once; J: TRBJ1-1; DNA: TGCGCCAGCAGCCCTACGGCAGGGGGCAACACTGAAGCTTTCTTT; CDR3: CASSPTAGGNTEAFF